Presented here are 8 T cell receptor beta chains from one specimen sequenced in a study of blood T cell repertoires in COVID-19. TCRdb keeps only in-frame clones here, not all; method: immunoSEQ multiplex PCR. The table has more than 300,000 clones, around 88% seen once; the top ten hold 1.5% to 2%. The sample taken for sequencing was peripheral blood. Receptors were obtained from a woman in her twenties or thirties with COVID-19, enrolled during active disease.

DNA of the CDR3: TGTGCCAGCAGCTTAGATCGGGGAACGCACAATGAGCAGTTCTTC. Translated, it gives CASSLDRGTHNEQFF. V and J are TRBV7-3 and TRBJ2-1; tentative D call: TRBD2 (5 bases). There are 15 residues in the CDR3. Germline lookup yields CDR1 SGHTA and CDR2 FQGTGA. The V and J ends lost 2 bases and 5 bases respectively, with 13 bases between them.

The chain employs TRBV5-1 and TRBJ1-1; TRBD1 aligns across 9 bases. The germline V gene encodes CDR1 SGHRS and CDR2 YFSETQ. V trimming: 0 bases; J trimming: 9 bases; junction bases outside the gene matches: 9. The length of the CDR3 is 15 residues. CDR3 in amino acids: CASSLGGTGITQAFF. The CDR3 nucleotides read TGCGCCAGCAGCTTGGGGGGGACAGGGATCACCCAAGCTTTCTTT.

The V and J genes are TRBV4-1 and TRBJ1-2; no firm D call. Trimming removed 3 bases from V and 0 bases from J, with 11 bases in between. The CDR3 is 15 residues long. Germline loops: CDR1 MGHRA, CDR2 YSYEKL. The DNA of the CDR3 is TGCGCCAGCAGCCACGGTACAGCCTCTAACTATGGCTACACCTTC. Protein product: CASSHGTASNYGYTF.

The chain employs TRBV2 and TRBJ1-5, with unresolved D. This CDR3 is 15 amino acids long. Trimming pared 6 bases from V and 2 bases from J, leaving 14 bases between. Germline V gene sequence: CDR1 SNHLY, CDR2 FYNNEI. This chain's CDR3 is CASSVKATGNQPQHF. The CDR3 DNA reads TGTGCCAGCAGCGTTAAAGCGACCGGCAATCAGCCCCAGCATTTT.

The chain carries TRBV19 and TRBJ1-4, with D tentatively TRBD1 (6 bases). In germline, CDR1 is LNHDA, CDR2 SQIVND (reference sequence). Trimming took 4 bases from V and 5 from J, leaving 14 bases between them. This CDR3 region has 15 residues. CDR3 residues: CASSNPTGTNEKLFF. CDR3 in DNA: TGTGCCAGTAGTAACCCGACAGGAACCAATGAAAAACTGTTTTTT.

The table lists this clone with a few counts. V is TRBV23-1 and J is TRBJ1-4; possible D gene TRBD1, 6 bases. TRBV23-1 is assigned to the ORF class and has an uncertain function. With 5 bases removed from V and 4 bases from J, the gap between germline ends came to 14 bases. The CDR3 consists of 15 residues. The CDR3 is CASSNTGKSNEKLFF. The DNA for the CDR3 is TGCGCCAGCAGTAATACAGGGAAAAGTAATGAAAAACTGTTTTTT.

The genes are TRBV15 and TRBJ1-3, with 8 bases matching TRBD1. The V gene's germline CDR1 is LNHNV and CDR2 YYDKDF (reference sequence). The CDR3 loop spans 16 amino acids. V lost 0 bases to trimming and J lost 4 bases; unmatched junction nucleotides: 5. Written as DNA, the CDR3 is TGTGCCACCAGCAGAGAGCCTGGACAGGGAGGAAACACCATATATTTT. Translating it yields CATSREPGQGGNTIYF.

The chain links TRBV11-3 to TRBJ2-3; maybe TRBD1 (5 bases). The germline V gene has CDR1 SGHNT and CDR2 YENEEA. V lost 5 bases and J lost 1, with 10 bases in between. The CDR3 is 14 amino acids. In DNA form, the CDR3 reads TGTGCCAGCAGCCCCCGACAGCGCACAGATACGCAGTATTTT. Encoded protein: CASSPRQRTDTQYF.